The T cell receptor (beta chain) under discussion was sequenced for a study of PD-1 blockade in classical Hodgkin lymphoma. The CDR3 has 14 residues. V lost 6 bases and J 2 bases, leaving 11 bases between the germline ends. The germline V gene has CDR1 WSHSY and CDR2 SAAADI. All the patients suffered relapse after autologous stem cell transplantation, and brentuximab vedotin exposure differed. Magnetic negative selection purified CD4+ T cells from thawed PBMCs. Generated by immunoSEQ multiplex PCR, the TCRdb table keeps only in-frame clones and is missing some. This table has 9,900 or so clones, 74% appearing once. This clone is judged medium-sized.

The specimen was CD4+ T cells from blood, collected at baseline. The receptor comes from a human donor with classical Hodgkin lymphoma. This rearrangement joins TRBV10-2 to TRBJ1-5; D may be TRBD1 (5 bases). The CDR3 is CASRGDGRNQPQHF. DNA for the CDR3: TGCGCCAGCAGAGGGGACGGGCGCAATCAGCCCCAGCATTTT.